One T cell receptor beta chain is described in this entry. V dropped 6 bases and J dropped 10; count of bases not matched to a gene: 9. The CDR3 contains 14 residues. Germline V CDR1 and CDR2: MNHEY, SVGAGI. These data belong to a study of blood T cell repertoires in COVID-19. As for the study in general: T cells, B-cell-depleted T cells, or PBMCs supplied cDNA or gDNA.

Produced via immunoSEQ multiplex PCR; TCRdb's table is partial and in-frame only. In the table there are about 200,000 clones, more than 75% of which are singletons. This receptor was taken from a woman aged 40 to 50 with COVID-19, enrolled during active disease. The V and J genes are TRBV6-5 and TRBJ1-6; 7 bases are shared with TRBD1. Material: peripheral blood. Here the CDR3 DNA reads TGTGCCAGCAGACTGACAGGGATGGGGTCACCCCTCCACTTT. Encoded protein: CASRLTGMGSPLHF.